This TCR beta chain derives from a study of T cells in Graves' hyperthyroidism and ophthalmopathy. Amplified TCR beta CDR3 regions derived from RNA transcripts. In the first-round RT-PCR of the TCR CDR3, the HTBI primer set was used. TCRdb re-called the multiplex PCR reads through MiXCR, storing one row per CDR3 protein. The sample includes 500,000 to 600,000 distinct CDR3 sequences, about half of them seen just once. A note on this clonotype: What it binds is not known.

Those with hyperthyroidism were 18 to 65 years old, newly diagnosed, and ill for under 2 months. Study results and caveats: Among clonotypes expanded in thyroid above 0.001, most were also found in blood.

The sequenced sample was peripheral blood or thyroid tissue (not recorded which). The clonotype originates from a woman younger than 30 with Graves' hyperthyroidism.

Here the CDR3 DNA reads TGCAGTGCTAGGGAGCCAGGGGGTGGCTACACCTTC. It specifies CSAREPGGGYTF. The rearrangement uses TRBV20-1 and TRBJ1-2, with 7 bases fitting TRBD1. Germline lookup yields CDR1 DFQATT and CDR2 SNEGSKA (reference sequence). This CDR3 is 12 amino acids long. V dropped 3 bases and J dropped 7; count of bases not matched to a gene: 5.